The 13 T cell receptor beta chains below all came from one sample that was sequenced in a study of blood T cell repertoires in COVID-19. Here immunoSEQ multiplex PCR was the method, and the copy in TCRdb shows in-frame clones only, minus some. The sample lists 65,000 to 80,000 clones, around 86% occurring once. The sample taken for sequencing was peripheral blood. Receptors were obtained from a man in his thirties or forties with acute or convalescent COVID-19.

V is TRBV6-2 or TRBV6-3 and J is TRBJ2-7, with D hard to call. Germline V gene data show CDR1 as MNHEY and CDR2 as SVGEGT. This CDR3 contains 12 residues. Trimming took 0 bases from V and 3 from J, leaving 3 bases between them. The CDR3 sequence: CASSYSYYEQYF. As DNA, the CDR3 is TGTGCCAGCAGTTACTCGTACTACGAGCAGTACTTC.

V and J are TRBV6-6 and TRBJ1-4, with D unresolved. CDR3 size: 15 residues. The V and J ends lost 0 bases and 5 bases respectively, with 10 bases between them. Germline assignment: CDR1 MNHNY and CDR2 SVGAGI (reference sequence). This CDR3 reads CASSYSFLSNEKLFF. The CDR3 DNA reads TGTGCCAGCAGTTACTCCTTTCTATCCAATGAAAAACTGTTTTTT.

The rearrangement joins TRBV19 to TRBJ2-3, with D maybe TRBD2 (5 bases). The ends were cut back, 5 bases at V and 6 bases at J, with 9 bases in the middle. Germline CDR1 LNHDA, CDR2 SQIVND (reference sequence). The CDR3 is 12 residues long. CDR3 loop: CASSESGDTQYF. The DNA for the CDR3 is TGTGCCAGTAGTGAATCGGGGGATACGCAGTATTTT.

The chain uses TRBV6-6 and TRBJ2-1; TRBD1 is a possible D gene (5 bases). The V end lost 6 bases, the J end lost 4 bases, and 16 bases lay between the germline ends. Per the germline V gene, CDR1 is MNHNY and CDR2 is SVGAGI (reference sequence). CDR3 length: 15 residues. CDR3: CASSYRLGSYNEQFF. In DNA form, the CDR3 reads TGTGCCAGCAGCTACAGGCTGGGCAGTTACAATGAGCAGTTCTTC.

This rearrangement joins TRBV2 to TRBJ2-1; D might be TRBD1 (6 bases). Trimming shortened V by 3 bases and J by 5 bases, and 17 bases separated the two germline ends. CDR1 SNHLY and CDR2 FYNNEI come from the germline V gene. This CDR3 spans 16 amino acids. This chain's CDR3 is CASSELGQTGNNEQFF. As DNA, the CDR3 is TGTGCCAGCAGTGAGCTAGGACAGACCGGAAACAATGAGCAGTTCTTC.

This clone was detected a few times. This rearrangement joins TRBV18 to TRBJ1-1; possible D gene TRBD1, 6 bases. Trimming cost V 1 base and J 3 bases, with 12 bases left between them. The CDR3 covers 15 residues. The germline gives CDR1 KGHSH, CDR2 LQKENI. For the CDR3, the DNA is TGTGCCAGCTCACCACGCCAGGGGAGGGACACTGAAGCTTTCTTT. It translates to CASSPRQGRDTEAFF.

The chain combines TRBV5-1 with TRBJ1-1; no firm D call. V was shortened by 4 bases and J by 7 bases, with 14 bases between the two germline ends. The V gene's germline CDR1 is SGHRS and CDR2 YFSETQ. The CDR3 covers 13 residues. CDR3: CASSPEAPVEAFF. The CDR3 nucleotides are TGCGCCAGCAGCCCCGAGGCGCCAGTTGAAGCTTTCTTT.

The V and J genes are TRBV6-2 or TRBV6-3 and TRBJ2-1, with 8 bases aligning to TRBD2. The germline gives CDR1 MNHEY, CDR2 SVGEGT. Losses at the gene ends were 1 base for V and 4 bases for J; bases not matched to a gene: 3. The CDR3 length is 15 residues. The CDR3 region has the DNA TGTGCCAGCAGTTACTGGGCTAGCGGGTACAATGAGCAGTTCTTC. Amino acids: CASSYWASGYNEQFF.

With regard to this clone: One junction end disagrees with the germline gene, perhaps due to a read error. V is TRBV5-1 and J is TRBJ2-5; 16 bases map to TRBD2. CDR1 is SGHRS, CDR2 YFSETQ, per germline. The CDR3 consists of 18 residues. The CDR3 loop is CASNLGLAGGTYQETQYF. CDR3 DNA: TGCGCCAGCAACTTGGGACTAGCGGGGGGGACATACCAAGAGACCCAGTACTTC.

The CDR3 region is CASRETGLGQPQHF. The CDR3 coding sequence is TGTGCCAGCAGAGAAACAGGGCTAGGGCAGCCCCAGCATTTT. The genes are TRBV6-6 and TRBJ1-5; D possibly corresponds to TRBD1 (6 bases). The CDR3 has 14 amino acids. Per germline, CDR1 MNHNY and CDR2 SVGAGI (reference sequence). V was clipped by 6 bases and J by 7 bases, with 16 bases between them.

The J gene is TRBJ1-6, the V gene TRBV5-5; 7 nucleotides align to TRBD1. V lost 2 bases and J lost 10; bases outside the gene matches: 12. The CDR3 has 16 amino acids. Germline CDR1 reads SGHKS; CDR2 reads YYEKEE (reference sequence). CDR3 nucleotide sequence: TGTGCCAGCAGCTTTGGCCCAGACAGGGATGGCTCACCCCTCCACTTT. It translates to CASSFGPDRDGSPLHF.

This chain joins TRBV15 and TRBJ1-5; a weak D match, TRBD1 (6 bases). The CDR3 extends over 12 amino acids. Germline lookup yields CDR1 LNHNV and CDR2 YYDKDF (reference sequence). V was pared by 6 bases and J by 7 bases, with 10 bases between. CDR3 coding DNA: TGTGCCACCAGGTCGACAGGCCAGCCCCAGCATTTT. Translating it yields CATRSTGQPQHF.

This chain links TRBV7-2 with TRBJ1-3; 10 bases are shared with TRBD1. Germline V gene data show CDR1 as SGHTA and CDR2 as FQGNSA. This CDR3 comprises 16 residues. Unmatched junction bases numbered 6, after V lost 5 bases and J lost 2 bases. DNA for the CDR3: TGTGCCAGCAGCGGACAGGGGGGAAATACTGGAAACACCATATATTTT. This gives the protein CASSGQGGNTGNTIYF.